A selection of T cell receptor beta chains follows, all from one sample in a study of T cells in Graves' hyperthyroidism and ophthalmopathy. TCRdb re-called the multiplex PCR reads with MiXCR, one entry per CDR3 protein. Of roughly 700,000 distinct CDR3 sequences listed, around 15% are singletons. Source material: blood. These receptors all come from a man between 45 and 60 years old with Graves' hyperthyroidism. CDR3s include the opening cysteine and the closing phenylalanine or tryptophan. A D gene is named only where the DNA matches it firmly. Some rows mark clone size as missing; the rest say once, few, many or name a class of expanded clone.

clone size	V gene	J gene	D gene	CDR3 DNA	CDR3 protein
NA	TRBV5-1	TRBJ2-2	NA	TGCGCCAGCAGCTCACTTAGCGCTATTGAGGGTCCCGGGGAGCTGTTTTTT	CASSSLSAIEGPGELFF
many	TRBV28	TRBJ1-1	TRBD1	TGTGCCAGCAGTTATACAGGGGGCGCGTTTGAAGCTTTCTTT	CASSYTGGAFEAFF
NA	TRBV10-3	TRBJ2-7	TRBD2	TGTGCCATAGGGACTAGCCGGAGCTCCTACGAGCAGTACTTC	CAIGTSRSSYEQYF
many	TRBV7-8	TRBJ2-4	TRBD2	TGTGCCAGCAGCTTAGGAGCTCTAGCGGGAGCCAAAAACATTCAGTACTTC	CASSLGALAGAKNIQYF
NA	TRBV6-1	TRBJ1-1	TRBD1	TGTGCCAGCAAGACCGGGACAGACACTGAAGCTTTCTTT	CASKTGTDTEAFF
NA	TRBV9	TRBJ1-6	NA	TGTGCCAGCAGCGAGGGGGGGTATTCACCCCTCCACTTT	CASSEGGYSPLHF
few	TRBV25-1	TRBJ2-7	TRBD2	TGTGCCAGCAGTGATAGCGGGAGGGAAGTCGAGCAGTACTTC	CASSDSGREVEQYF
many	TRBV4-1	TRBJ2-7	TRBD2	TGCGCCAGCAGCCAAGGGGGCGGGAGGGCGGAGGAGCAGTACTTC	CASSQGGGRAEEQYF
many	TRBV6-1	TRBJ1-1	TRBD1	TGTGCCACCCAGCCGGGGAAGACAGGGGGCCCTGAAGCTTTCTTT	CATQPGKTGGPEAFF
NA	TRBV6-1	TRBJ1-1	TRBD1	TGTGCCAGCAGTGGAGACAGGGGAGCTTTCTTT	CASSGDRGAFF
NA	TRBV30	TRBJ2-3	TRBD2	TGTGCCTGGAATCTAGCGGGACCCACAGATACGCAGTATTTT	CAWNLAGPTDTQYF
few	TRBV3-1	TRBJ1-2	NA	TGTGCCAGCAGCCATCCTGAGGCCAGCTATGGCTACACCTTC	CASSHPEASYGYTF
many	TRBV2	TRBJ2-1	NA	TGTGCCAGCAGGAACCGGGACTTCTTCAATGAGCAGTTCTTC	CASRNRDFFNEQFF
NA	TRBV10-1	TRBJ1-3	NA	TGCGCCAGCAGTGACGGAGCCTCTGGAAACACCATATATTTT	CASSDGASGNTIYF
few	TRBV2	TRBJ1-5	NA	TGTGCCAGCAGCCGCCTCGGGCAGCCCCAGCATTTT	CASSRLGQPQHF
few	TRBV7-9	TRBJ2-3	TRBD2	TGTGCCAGCAGCTTAGGAAGGACGGGAGGAGGTGCAGATACGCAGTATTTT	CASSLGRTGGGADTQYF
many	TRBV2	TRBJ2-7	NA	TGTGCCAGCAGTGAAATAGGGGTGCAGTACTTC	CASSEIGVQYF
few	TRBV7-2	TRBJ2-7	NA	TGTGCCAGCAGCCCTGGATTGGAGGGGTGGGCCCTCGAGCAGTACTTC	CASSPGLEGWALEQYF
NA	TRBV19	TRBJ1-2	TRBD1	TGTGCCACCCACGTCGGACAGGGGGCTGGCTACACCTTC	CATHVGQGAGYTF
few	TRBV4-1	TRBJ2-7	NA	TGCGCCAGCAGCCAAGATCGGGGCCCCGAGCAGTACTTC	CASSQDRGPEQYF